The 23 T cell receptor beta chains below come from one sample, sequenced in a study of T cell repertoires in cytomegalovirus infection. A single record per CDR3 protein comes from TCRdb applying MiXCR to the reads. The table lists 250,000 to 300,000 distinct CDR3 sequences, around 8.7% of them singletons, with about 16% in the top ten. The sequenced sample was PBMCs. All receptors derive from a human donor in good health (CMV status not recorded). Some clones in this sample may be carry-over from other donors' samples.

This sequence joins TRBV20-1 and TRBJ2-3, with 7 nucleotides matching TRBD1. This CDR3 is 11 amino acids long. V lost 5 bases, J lost 10 bases, and 6 bases stayed unmatched. Germline CDR1 is DFQATT and CDR2 is SNEGSKA (reference sequence). The CDR3 coding sequence is TGCAGTGCTTCCCGGACAGGCGCGCAGTATTTT. Its protein is CSASRTGAQYF.

Ten or more counts support this clonotype. The rearrangement uses TRBV6-2 or TRBV6-3 and TRBJ1-1; 7 nucleotides line up with TRBD1. The CDR3 has 14 residues. Germline lookup yields CDR1 MNHEY and CDR2 SVGEGT. V was pared by 6 bases and J by 4 bases, with 8 bases of the junction left unmatched. The CDR3: CASRQQGPGTEAFF. The CDR3 bases are TGTGCCAGCAGGCAACAGGGGCCTGGCACTGAAGCTTTCTTT.

Ten or more counts support this clonotype. CDR3 region: CASTDRAGQPQHF. The DNA of the CDR3 is TGTGCCAGCACGGACAGGGCGGGTCAGCCCCAGCATTTT. The J gene is TRBJ1-5, the V gene TRBV6-2 or TRBV6-3; 8 bases line up with TRBD1. Germline loops: CDR1 MNHEY, CDR2 SVGEGT. The CDR3 contains 13 residues. V lost 7 bases and J lost 6; bases outside the gene matches: 5.

This clonotype was seen repeatedly, ten times or more. The chain couples TRBV7-2 to TRBJ2-1; 14 bases match TRBD2. Germline CDR1 and CDR2: SGHTA and FQGNSA. This CDR3 comprises 18 residues. Unmatched junction bases numbered 13, after V lost 2 bases and J lost 10 bases. The CDR3 DNA reads TGTGCCAGCAGCTTAAAGAGGGGGACTAGCGGGAGTGGTCGGGAGCAGTTCTTC. Translation: CASSLKRGTSGSGREQFF.

This clonotype was picked up a small number of times. This chain's CDR3 is CASSRLAAKQYF. The CDR3 coding sequence is TGTGCCAGCAGTCGACTAGCGGCGAAACAGTACTTC. The chain has TRBV28 and TRBJ2-7, with 9 bases fitting TRBD2. The CDR3 runs 12 residues. Germline V gene data show CDR1 as MDHEN and CDR2 as SYDVKM. The V segment lost 5 bases and the J segment 10 bases; nucleotides outside the gene matches: 6.

In its sample, this clonotype was seen many times. The chain recombines TRBV30 with TRBJ1-1; no clear D. Germline CDR1 is GTSNPN and CDR2 is SVGIG (reference sequence). V shed 2 bases and J shed 11 bases, with 15 bases lying between them. This CDR3 region has 12 residues. The CDR3 bases are TGTGCCTGGAGTCCCGTCGTGGGTTTGGCTTTCTTT. Translation gives CAWSPVVGLAFF.

This clonotype was found many times. This chain connects TRBV7-9 to TRBJ1-4; D remains unclear. Germline V gene data show CDR1 as SEHNR and CDR2 as FQNEAQ (reference sequence). Trimming stripped 6 bases from V and 0 bases from J, with 8 bases between. The CDR3 has 14 residues. The DNA for the CDR3 is TGTGCCAGCAGTTCCCGGGCAACTAATGAAAAACTGTTTTTT. It specifies CASSSRATNEKLFF.

There are many counts of this clonotype. This chain uses TRBV7-2 with TRBJ1-4; D gene ambiguous. This CDR3 has 14 residues. V lost 5 bases to trimming and J lost 7 bases, with 14 bases between them. Germline loops: CDR1 SGHTA, CDR2 FQGNSA. Here the CDR3 reads CASSPLGGIEKLFF. Here the CDR3 DNA reads TGTGCCAGCAGCCCCCTCGGAGGAATTGAAAAACTGTTTTTT.

J is TRBJ1-3 and V is TRBV29-1, with D possibly being TRBD1 (6 bases). The CDR3 spans 12 residues. CDR1 and CDR2 from the germline V gene are SQVTM and ANQGSEA. V gave up 6 bases and J gave up 3 bases, with 9 bases separating them. The CDR3 loop is CSVAGVGNTIYF. The CDR3 DNA follows: TGCAGCGTCGCAGGGGTTGGAAACACCATATATTTT.

This clonotype has just a few counts. The chain combines TRBV30 with TRBJ1-1, with D unclear. This CDR3 comprises 15 residues. Germline V CDR1 and CDR2: GTSNPN, SVGIG (reference sequence). V was clipped by 0 bases and J by 4 bases, with 15 bases between them. The CDR3 region is CAWSVGLPSSTEAFF. In DNA, the CDR3 is TGTGCCTGGAGTGTAGGACTCCCTTCTAGCACTGAAGCTTTCTTT.

In its sample, this clonotype was seen many times. The rearrangement uses TRBV7-2 and TRBJ2-2; D remains ambiguous. Per germline, CDR1 SGHTA and CDR2 FQGNSA. The CDR3 is made up of 14 amino acids. The ends were cut back, 2 bases at V and 6 bases at J, with 10 bases in the middle. The CDR3 region is CASSLWFGPGELFF. CDR3 nucleotides: TGTGCCAGCAGCTTATGGTTTGGGCCCGGGGAGCTGTTTTTT.

Many counts were recorded for this clonotype. The V and J genes are TRBV7-8 and TRBJ1-5; TRBD1 matches at 12 bases. V shed 4 bases and J 6 bases; nucleotides not matched to a gene: 7. This CDR3 region has 16 residues. The V gene's germline CDR1 is SGHVS and CDR2 FQNEAQ. In DNA, the CDR3 is TGTGCCAGCAGCTACAGCGGGACAGGGGGCACTCAGCCCCAGCATTTT. Protein: CASSYSGTGGTQPQHF.

This clonotype came up a few times. The chain has TRBV10-1 and TRBJ1-1, with a weak D call TRBD1 (5 bases). The CDR3 runs 13 residues. Germline CDR1 is WNHNN and CDR2 is SYGVQD (reference sequence). With 3 bases removed from V and 5 bases from J, the gap between germline ends came to 10 bases. For the CDR3, the DNA is TGCGCCAGCAGTGAAGGGGTGCGGACTGAAGCTTTCTTT. This codes for CASSEGVRTEAFF.

This clonotype occurred many times. V is TRBV7-2 and J is TRBJ1-4; 8 positions agree with TRBD1. Germline values: CDR1 SGHTA, CDR2 FQGNSA. This CDR3 region has 16 residues. The ends lost 3 bases at V and 8 bases at J; junction bases unmatched: 11. In DNA form, the CDR3 reads TGTGCCAGCAGCTTTTCTCCAGGGGGCATTCGGGAAAAACTGTTTTTT. As protein: CASSFSPGGIREKLFF.

This clonotype was seen many times. The chain joins TRBV7-2 to TRBJ1-4, with TRBD1 as a possible D gene (5 bases). The CDR3 consists of 14 residues. V lost 2 bases to trimming and J lost 7 bases, with 11 bases between them. Germline-derived CDR1 and CDR2 are SGHTA and FQGNSA. The CDR3 region is CASSLIGAGEKLFF. CDR3 nucleotides: TGTGCCAGCAGCTTAATAGGGGCGGGTGAAAAACTGTTTTTT.

This clonotype was seen ten or more times. V gene TRBV12-3 or TRBV12-4 combines with J gene TRBJ1-6; 7 bases are shared with TRBD1. The CDR3 runs 14 residues. The V segment lost 6 bases and the J segment 8 bases; nucleotides outside the gene matches: 7. Here the CDR3 DNA reads TGTGCCAGCAGCCATCGACAGGGTCATTCACCCCTCCACTTT. As protein: CASSHRQGHSPLHF.

J is TRBJ2-2 and V is TRBV18, with D unresolved. This CDR3 comprises 15 residues. Trimming shortened V by 3 bases and J by 3 bases, and 11 bases separated the two germline ends. Germline V gene data show CDR1 as KGHSH and CDR2 as LQKENI. CDR3 DNA: TGTGCCAGCTCACCGATAATATTGGACACCGGGGAGCTGTTTTTT. Translation: CASSPIILDTGELFF.

This clonotype was detected a few times. V is TRBV7-2 and J is TRBJ2-1, with 8 bases identical to TRBD2. Germline V CDR1 and CDR2: SGHTA, FQGNSA. The CDR3 contains 14 residues. J was trimmed by 7 bases and V by 5 bases; bases with no gene match: 7. CDR3 loop: CASSAGTSKNEQFF. DNA for the CDR3: TGTGCCAGCAGCGCAGGGACTAGTAAGAATGAGCAGTTCTTC.

There are many counts of this clonotype. The gene calls are TRBV7-2 and TRBJ2-1; D is tentatively TRBD1 or TRBD2 (6 bases each). Germline CDR1 and CDR2: SGHTA and FQGNSA. The CDR3 spans 12 residues. V was trimmed by 4 bases and J by 12 bases, leaving 13 bases between them. This CDR3 reads CASSWDGGRQFF. CDR3 sequence (DNA): TGTGCCAGCAGCTGGGACGGGGGCCGGCAGTTCTTC.

In this sample, this clonotype turned up a few times. The V gene is TRBV20-1, the J gene TRBJ2-5, with D possibly matching TRBD2 (7 bases). Looked up from germline, CDR1 is DFQATT and CDR2 is SNEGSKA (reference sequence). The ends were cut back, 3 bases at V and 5 bases at J, with 10 bases in the middle. The CDR3 is made up of 12 amino acids. The CDR3 bases are TGCAGTGCTAGGTGGGGGGGCGAGACCCAGTACTTC. It specifies CSARWGGETQYF.

This clonotype appeared many times. This chain links TRBV7-9 with TRBJ2-6, with D perhaps TRBD1 (6 bases). Trimming pared 3 bases from V and 1 base from J, leaving 22 bases between. This CDR3 spans 20 amino acids. From germline, CDR1 is SEHNR and CDR2 FQNEAQ (reference sequence). The CDR3 reads CASSLIRGGQRISGANVLTF. The CDR3 coding sequence is TGTGCCAGCAGCTTGATCCGCGGAGGACAGCGGATATCTGGGGCCAACGTCCTGACTTTC.

This clonotype was seen at least ten times. The J gene is TRBJ1-1, the V gene TRBV30; TRBD1 matches at 10 bases. This CDR3 contains 12 residues. CDR1 is GTSNPN and CDR2 is SVGIG in the germline V gene (reference sequence). With 4 bases clipped from V and 11 bases from J, the junction kept 7 bases outside the gene matches. The CDR3 loop reads CAWNPGQGTAFF. The CDR3 DNA reads as TGTGCCTGGAATCCGGGACAGGGGACGGCTTTCTTT.

This clonotype has a handful of counts. V is TRBV3-1 and J is TRBJ2-2; a weak D match, TRBD2 (7 bases). The length of the CDR3 is 18 residues. The V end lost 4 bases, the J end lost 1 base, and 19 bases lay between the germline ends. CDR1 LGHDT and CDR2 YNNKEL come from the germline V gene (reference sequence). The CDR3 coding sequence is TGTGCCAGCAGCCCACTACTTCCGGGGGGCTTGAACACCGGGGAGCTGTTTTTT. The encoded protein is CASSPLLPGGLNTGELFF.